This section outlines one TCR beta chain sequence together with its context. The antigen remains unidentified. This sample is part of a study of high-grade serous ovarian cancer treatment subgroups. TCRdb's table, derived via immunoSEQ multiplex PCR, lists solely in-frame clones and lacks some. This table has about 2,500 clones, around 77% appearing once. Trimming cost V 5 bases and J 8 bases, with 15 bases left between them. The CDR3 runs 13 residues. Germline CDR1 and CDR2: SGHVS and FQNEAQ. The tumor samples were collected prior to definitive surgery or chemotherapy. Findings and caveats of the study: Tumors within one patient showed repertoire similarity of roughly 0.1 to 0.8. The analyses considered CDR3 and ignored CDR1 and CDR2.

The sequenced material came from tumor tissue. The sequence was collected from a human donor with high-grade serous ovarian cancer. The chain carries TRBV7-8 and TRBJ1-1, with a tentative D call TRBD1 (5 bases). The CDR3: CASSIQTRGEAFF. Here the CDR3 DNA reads TGTGCCAGCAGCATCCAAACAAGGGGCGAAGCTTTCTTT.